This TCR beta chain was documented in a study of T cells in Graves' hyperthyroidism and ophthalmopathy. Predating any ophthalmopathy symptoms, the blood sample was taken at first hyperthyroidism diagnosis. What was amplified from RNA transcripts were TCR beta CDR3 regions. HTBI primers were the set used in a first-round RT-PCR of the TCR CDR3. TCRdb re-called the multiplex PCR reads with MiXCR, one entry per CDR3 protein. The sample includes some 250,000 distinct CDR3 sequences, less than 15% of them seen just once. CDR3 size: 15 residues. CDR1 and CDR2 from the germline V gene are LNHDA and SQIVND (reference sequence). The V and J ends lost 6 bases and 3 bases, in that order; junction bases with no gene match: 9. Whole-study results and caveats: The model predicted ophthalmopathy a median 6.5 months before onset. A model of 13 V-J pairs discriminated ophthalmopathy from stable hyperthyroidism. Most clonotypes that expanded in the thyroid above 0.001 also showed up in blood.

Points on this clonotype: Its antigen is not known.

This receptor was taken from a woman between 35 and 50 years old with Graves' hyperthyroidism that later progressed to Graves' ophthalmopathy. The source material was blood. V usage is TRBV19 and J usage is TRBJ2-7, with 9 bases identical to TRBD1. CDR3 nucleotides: TGTGCCAGTAGACGAACCACAGGGGGCGGCTACGAGCAGTACTTC. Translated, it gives CASRRTTGGGYEQYF.